This TCR beta chain was found in a study of cytotoxic CD8 clonotypes in ibrutinib-treated CLL. Study in general: Recorded responses included around 24 partial and 2 complete; following median about 68 months, approximately 14 stayed remitted and roughly 12 progressed.

Measured with immunoSEQ multiplex PCR; TCRdb has only the in-frame clones, and not every one. The sample contains about 140,000 clones, roughly 77% of which appear only once. TCR beta library input comprised around 2 micrograms of genomic DNA from cryopreserved PBMCs. The sequence derives from a human donor with chronic lymphocytic leukemia. This material consisted of PBMCs, taken after 12 months of ibrutinib treatment.

In DNA form, the CDR3 reads TGTGCCAGCAGCTTAACCCTAGCGGGGGGGCCTCTCGCAGATACGCAGTATTTT. Translating it yields CASSLTLAGGPLADTQYF. The chain couples TRBV9 to TRBJ2-3, with 12 bases aligning to TRBD2. The V and J ends lost 4 bases and 4 bases, in that order; junction bases with no gene match: 13. The CDR3 runs to 18 residues. Looked up from germline, CDR1 is SGDLS and CDR2 is YYNGEE.